The clone carrying this TCR beta chain appeared once. Its antigen is unidentified. This entry belongs to a study of blood T cells in healthy people across ages. General study results and limits: Diversity figures based on one million T cells were deemed too low.

Sample donors were healthy Caucasian individuals that came from Russia, aged 6 to 90. Through a sample-barcoded 5' primer and a J-beta primer mix, a second PCR was run for about 6 to 11 cycles. Researchers report that a template-switch adaptor with 12 random nucleotides tagged each cDNA molecule. CDR3-containing paired-end reads numbering at least 2.5 million came from each sample. Each CDR3 protein gets one entry after TCRdb re-called the 5' RACE reads with MiXCR. The data hold 890,000 or so distinct CDR3 sequences, with 60% to 80% observed a single time. The CDR3 is made up of 13 amino acids. The germline V gene has CDR1 SGHTA and CDR2 FQGNSA. V lost 1 base to trimming and J lost 9 bases, with 10 bases between them.

Sequenced material: blood. This chain joins TRBV7-2 and TRBJ2-1; D unresolved. This receptor was obtained from a young man in good health. This chain's CDR3 is CASSLGRVSEQFF. Written as DNA, the CDR3 is TGTGCCAGCAGCTTAGGTCGGGTCTCTGAGCAGTTCTTC.